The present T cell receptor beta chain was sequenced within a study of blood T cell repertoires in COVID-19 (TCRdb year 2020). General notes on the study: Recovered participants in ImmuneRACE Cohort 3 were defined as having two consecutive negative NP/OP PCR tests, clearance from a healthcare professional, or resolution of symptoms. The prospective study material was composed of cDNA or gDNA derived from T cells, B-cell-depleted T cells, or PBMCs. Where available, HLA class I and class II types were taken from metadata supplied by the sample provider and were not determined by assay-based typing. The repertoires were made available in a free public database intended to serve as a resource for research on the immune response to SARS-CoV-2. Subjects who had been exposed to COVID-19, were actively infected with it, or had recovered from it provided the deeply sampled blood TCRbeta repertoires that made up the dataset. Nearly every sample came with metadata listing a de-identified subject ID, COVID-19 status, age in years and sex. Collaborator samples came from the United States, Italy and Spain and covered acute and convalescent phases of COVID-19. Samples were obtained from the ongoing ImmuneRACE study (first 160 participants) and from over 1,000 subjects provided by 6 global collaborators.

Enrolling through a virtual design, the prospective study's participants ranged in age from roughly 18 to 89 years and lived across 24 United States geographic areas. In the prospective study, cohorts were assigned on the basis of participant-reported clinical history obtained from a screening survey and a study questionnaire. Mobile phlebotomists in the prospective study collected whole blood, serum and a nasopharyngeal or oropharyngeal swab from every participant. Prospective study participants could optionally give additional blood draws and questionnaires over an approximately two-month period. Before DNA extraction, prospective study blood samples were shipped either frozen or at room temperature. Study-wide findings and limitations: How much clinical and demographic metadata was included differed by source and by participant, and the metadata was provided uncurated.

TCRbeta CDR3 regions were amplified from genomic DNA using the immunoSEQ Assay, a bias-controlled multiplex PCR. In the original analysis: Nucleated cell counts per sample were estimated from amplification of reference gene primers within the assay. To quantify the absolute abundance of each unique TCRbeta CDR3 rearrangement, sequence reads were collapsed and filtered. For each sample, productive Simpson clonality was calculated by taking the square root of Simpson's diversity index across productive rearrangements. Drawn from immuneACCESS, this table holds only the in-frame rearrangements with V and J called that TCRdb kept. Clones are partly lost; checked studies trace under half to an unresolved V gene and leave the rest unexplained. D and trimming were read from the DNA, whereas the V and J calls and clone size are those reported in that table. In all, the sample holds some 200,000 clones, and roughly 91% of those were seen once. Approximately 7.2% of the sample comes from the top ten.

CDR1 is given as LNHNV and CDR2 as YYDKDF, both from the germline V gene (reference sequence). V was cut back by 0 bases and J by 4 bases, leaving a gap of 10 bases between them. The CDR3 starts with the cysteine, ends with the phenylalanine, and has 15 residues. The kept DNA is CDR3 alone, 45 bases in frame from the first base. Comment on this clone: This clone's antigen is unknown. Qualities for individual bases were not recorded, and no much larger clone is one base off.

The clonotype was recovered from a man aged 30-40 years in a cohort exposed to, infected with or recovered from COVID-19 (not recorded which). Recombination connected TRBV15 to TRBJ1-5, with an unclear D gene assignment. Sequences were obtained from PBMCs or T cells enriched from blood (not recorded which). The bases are TGTGCCACCAGCAGAGATAAGGCAGGAAATCAGCCCCAGCATTTT. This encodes CATSRDKAGNQPQHF. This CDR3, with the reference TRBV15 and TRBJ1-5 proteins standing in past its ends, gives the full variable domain DAMVIQNPRYQVTQFGKPVTLSCSQTLNHNVMYWYQQKSSQAPKLLFHYYDKDFNNEADTPDNFQSRRPNTSFCFLDIRSPGLGDTAMYLCATSRDKAGNQPQHFGDGTRLSIL.